The clone carrying this TCR beta chain has a handful of counts. Time point here: patch test 3, about 24 weeks after DPC sensitization. Treatment in this sample: therapeutic diphenylcyclopropenone sensitization with weekly scalp DPC. The sample comes from a study of human T cells and chemical hapten exposure. One entry per CDR3 protein results from TCRdb running MiXCR on the RACE reads. The table has around 70,000 distinct CDR3 sequences, around 10% seen once. The CDR3 contains 13 residues. Trimming cost V 1 base and J 5 bases, with 8 bases left between them. The germline V gene has CDR1 SEHNR and CDR2 FQNEAQ (reference sequence).

Sequences were derived from whole blood, sampled in connection with sensitization to the hapten diphenylcyclopropenone (DPC). The sequence came from a woman between 50 and 59 years old with alopecia areata. Some clones in this sample may be carry-over from other donors' samples. The V gene is TRBV7-9, the J gene TRBJ1-2; the D gene is possibly TRBD1 (5 bases). The CDR3 protein is CASSLDRIYGYTF. The DNA of the CDR3 is TGTGCCAGCAGCTTAGACAGGATTTATGGCTACACCTTC.